This T cell receptor (beta chain) was sequenced during a study of beta chain features in type 1 diabetes. Study observations and caveats: Any HLA type influence on TCRB rearrangement was left unresolved here. Shorter templates may be favored by PCR, equally so in patients and controls. More deletions and fewer insertions at VDJ junctions were found in patients with type 1 diabetes.

This CDR3 contains 18 residues. CDR1 and CDR2 from the germline V gene are SGHTS and YDEGEE. V was clipped by 3 bases and J by 5 bases; unmatched bases: 12. Reverse transcribing all isolated RNA meant expressed TCRB transcripts were sequenced. Here immunoSEQ multiplex PCR was the method, and the copy in TCRdb shows in-frame clones only, minus some. This table has 140,000 to 150,000 clones, about 51% appearing once. CD4+ naive, central memory, regulatory and stem cell-like memory subsets were isolated by sorting on CD45RO/CCR7/CD25/CD127/CD95/CD27. A word on this clone: No antigen is known for it.

This sequence originates from a man in his late teens or twenties in good health. The chain couples TRBV5-8 to TRBJ2-5; 14 bases are a match to TRBD2. The specimen was Tregs from blood. Written as DNA, the CDR3 is TGTGCCAGCAGCTCTACCGGGACTAGCGGGAGTAGTCTGGAGACCCAGTACTTC. Translated: CASSSTGTSGSSLETQYF.